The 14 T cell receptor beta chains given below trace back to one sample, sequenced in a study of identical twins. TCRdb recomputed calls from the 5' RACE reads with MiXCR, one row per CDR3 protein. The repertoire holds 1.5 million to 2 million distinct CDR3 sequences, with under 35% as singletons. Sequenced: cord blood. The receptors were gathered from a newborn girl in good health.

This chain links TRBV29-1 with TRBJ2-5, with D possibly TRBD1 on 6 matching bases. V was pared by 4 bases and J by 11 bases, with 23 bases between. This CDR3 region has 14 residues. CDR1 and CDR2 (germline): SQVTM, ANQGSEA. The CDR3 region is CSVGRGSGHNEQYF. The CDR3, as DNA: TGCAGCGTTGGAAGAGGGTCGGGACACAATGAGCAGTACTTC.

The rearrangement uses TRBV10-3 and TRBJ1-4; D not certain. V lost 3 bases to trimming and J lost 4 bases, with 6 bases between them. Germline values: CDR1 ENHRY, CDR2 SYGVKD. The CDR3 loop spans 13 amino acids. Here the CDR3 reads CAISDSDNEKLFF. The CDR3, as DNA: TGTGCCATCAGTGATTCCGATAATGAAAAACTGTTTTTT.

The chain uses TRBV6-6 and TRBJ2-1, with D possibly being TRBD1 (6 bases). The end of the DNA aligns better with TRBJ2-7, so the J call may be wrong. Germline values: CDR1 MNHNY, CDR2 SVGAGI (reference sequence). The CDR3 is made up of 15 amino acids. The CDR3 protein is CASRGTGTNYNEQYF. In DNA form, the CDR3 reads TGTGCCAGCAGGGGCACCGGGACAAACTACAATGAGCAGTACTTC.

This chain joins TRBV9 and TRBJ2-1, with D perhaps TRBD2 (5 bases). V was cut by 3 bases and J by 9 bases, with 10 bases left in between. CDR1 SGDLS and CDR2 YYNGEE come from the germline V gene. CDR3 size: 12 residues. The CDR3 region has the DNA TGTGCCAGCAGCGATAGGAGGAGTGAGCAGTTCTTC. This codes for CASSDRRSEQFF.

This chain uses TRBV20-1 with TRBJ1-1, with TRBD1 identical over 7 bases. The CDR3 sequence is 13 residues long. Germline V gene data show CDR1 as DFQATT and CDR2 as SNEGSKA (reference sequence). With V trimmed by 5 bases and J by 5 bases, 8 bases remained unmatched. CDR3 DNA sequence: TGCAGTGCTCGAACAGGGGCCGGGACTGAAGCTTTCTTT. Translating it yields CSARTGAGTEAFF.

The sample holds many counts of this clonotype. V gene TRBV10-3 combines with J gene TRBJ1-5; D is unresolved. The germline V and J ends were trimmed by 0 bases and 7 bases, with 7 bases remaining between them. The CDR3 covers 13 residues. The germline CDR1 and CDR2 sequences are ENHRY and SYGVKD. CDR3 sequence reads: CAISESSGQPQHF. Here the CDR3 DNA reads TGTGCCATCAGTGAGTCCAGCGGCCAGCCCCAGCATTTT.

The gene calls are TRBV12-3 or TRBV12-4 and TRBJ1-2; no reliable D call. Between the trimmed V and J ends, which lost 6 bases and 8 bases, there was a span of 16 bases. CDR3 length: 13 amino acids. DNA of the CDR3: TGTGCCAGCAGGCGGACCGAATTTAGGGGCTACACCTTC. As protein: CASRRTEFRGYTF.

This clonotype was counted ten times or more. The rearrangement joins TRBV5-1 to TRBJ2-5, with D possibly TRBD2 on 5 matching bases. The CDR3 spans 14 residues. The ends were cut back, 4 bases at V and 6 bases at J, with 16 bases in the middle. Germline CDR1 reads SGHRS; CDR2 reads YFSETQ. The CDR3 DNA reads TGCGCCAGCAGCATAGAGGGTCTAGGGAAGACCCAGTACTTC. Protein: CASSIEGLGKTQYF.

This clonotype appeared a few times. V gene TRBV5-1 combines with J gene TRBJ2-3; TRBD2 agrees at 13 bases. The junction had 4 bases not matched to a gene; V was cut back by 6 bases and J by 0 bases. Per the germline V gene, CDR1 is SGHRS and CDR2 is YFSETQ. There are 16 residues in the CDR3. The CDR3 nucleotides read TGCGCCAGCACACTAGCGGGGGGGCCTAGCACAGATACGCAGTATTTT. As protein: CASTLAGGPSTDTQYF.

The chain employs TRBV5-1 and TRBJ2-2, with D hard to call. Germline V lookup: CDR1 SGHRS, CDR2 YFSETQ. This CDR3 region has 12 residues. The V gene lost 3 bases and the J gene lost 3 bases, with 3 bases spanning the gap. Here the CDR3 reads CASSWDTGELFF. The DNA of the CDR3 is TGCGCCAGCAGCTGGGACACCGGGGAGCTGTTTTTT.

The CDR3 DNA follows: TGCAGTGCTAGCGACGGGGCCCCCGGCGAGCAGTACTTC. Translation gives CSASDGAPGEQYF. V usage is TRBV20-1 and J usage is TRBJ2-7; D is possibly TRBD1 or TRBD2 (5 bases each). Trimming removed 3 bases at V and 6 bases at J, with 15 bases between. This CDR3 spans 13 amino acids. In germline, CDR1 is DFQATT, CDR2 SNEGSKA (reference sequence).

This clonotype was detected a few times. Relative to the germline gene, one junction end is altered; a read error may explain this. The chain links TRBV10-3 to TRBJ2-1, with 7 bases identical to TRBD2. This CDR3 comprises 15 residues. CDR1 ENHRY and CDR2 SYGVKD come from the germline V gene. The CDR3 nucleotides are TGTGCCATGAGTGGTGGGCGGGAGATCCACAATGAGCAGTTCTTC. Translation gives CAMSGGREIHNEQFF.

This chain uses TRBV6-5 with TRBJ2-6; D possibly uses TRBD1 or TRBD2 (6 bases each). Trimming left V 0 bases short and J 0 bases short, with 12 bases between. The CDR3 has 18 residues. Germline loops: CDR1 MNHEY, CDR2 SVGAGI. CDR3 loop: CASSYSGGRNSGANVLTF. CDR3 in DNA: TGTGCCAGCAGTTACTCGGGGGGCCGTAACTCTGGGGCCAACGTCCTGACTTTC.

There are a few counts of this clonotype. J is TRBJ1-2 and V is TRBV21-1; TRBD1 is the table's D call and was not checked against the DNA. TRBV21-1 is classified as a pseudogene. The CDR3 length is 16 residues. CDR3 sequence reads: CASSGLRDPFNYGYTF. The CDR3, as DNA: TGTGCCAGCAGCGGTCTCCGGGACCCCTTTAACTATGGCTACACCTTC.